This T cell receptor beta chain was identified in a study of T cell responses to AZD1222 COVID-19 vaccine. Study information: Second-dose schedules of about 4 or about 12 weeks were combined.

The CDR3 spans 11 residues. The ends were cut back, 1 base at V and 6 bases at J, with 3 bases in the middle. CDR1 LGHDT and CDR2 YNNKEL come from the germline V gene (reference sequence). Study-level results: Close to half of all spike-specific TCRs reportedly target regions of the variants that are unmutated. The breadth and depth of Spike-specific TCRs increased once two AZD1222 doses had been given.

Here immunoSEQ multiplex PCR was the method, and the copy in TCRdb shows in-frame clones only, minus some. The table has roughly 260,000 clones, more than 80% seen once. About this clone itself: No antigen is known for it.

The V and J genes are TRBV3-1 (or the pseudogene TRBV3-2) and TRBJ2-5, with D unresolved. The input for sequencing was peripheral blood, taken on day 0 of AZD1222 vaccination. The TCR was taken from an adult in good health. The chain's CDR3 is CASSQGQTQYF. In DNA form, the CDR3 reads TGTGCCAGCAGCCAAGGACAGACCCAGTACTTC.